The next 25 T cell receptor beta chains were all read from a single sample in a study of T cells in Graves' hyperthyroidism and ophthalmopathy. Amplification of TCR beta CDR3 regions was performed using RNA transcripts as template. The HTBI primer set served for first-round RT-PCR of the TCR CDR3. TCRdb analysed the multiplex PCR reads with MiXCR anew, one entry per CDR3 protein. Counted here are approximately 700,000 distinct CDR3 sequences, less than 20% occurring once; the ten biggest clones make up approximately 8.4%. The sequencing input was blood. Receptors were obtained from a man younger than 35 with Graves' hyperthyroidism.

This clonotype was picked up a small number of times. V gene TRBV4-2 combines with J gene TRBJ2-5; the D gene could be TRBD1 or TRBD2 (5 bases each). This CDR3 is 15 amino acids long. The germline V gene encodes CDR1 LGHNA and CDR2 YNFKEQ. V lost 3 bases, J lost 1 base, and 12 bases lay in between. CDR3 region: CASSQSGTGQETQYF. The CDR3 DNA is TGTGCCAGCAGCCAGTCCGGGACGGGCCAAGAGACCCAGTACTTC.

Ten or more counts support this clonotype. This chain connects TRBV27 to TRBJ1-2, with 9 positions matching TRBD1. From germline, CDR1 is MNHEY and CDR2 SMNVEV (reference sequence). The CDR3 is made up of 15 amino acids. Trimming took 0 bases from V and 8 from J; bases not matched to a gene: 7. The CDR3 reads CASSLSQGAIRGYTF. CDR3 in DNA: TGTGCCAGCAGTTTATCACAGGGGGCTATTCGAGGCTACACCTTC.

Ten or more counts support this clonotype. This chain joins TRBV20-1 and TRBJ2-7, with a possible D match to TRBD1 (5 bases). Trimming shortened V by 6 bases and J by 1 base, and 16 bases separated the two germline ends. The CDR3 loop spans 14 amino acids. Looked up from germline, CDR1 is DFQATT and CDR2 is SNEGSKA (reference sequence). CDR3 coding DNA: TGCAGTGCCCATCAACAGGCCCCTTCCTACGAGCAGTACTTC. It translates to CSAHQQAPSYEQYF.

This clonotype appeared a few times. The chain recombines TRBV4-3 with TRBJ2-3; 9 bases match TRBD2. This CDR3 has 14 amino acids. V was pared by 1 base and J by 5 bases, with 1 base of the junction left unmatched. Germline V gene lookup returns CDR1 LGHNA and CDR2 YSLEER. The chain's CDR3 is CASSQGLAVDTQYF. CDR3 nucleotide sequence: TGCGCCAGCAGCCAAGGACTAGCGGTAGATACGCAGTATTTT.

This clonotype was seen at least ten times. The CDR3 protein is CASSEDLAGELFF. The CDR3 nucleotides read TGTGCCAGCAGTGAAGACTTGGCCGGGGAGCTGTTTTTT. This chain connects TRBV6-1 to TRBJ2-2, with D uncertain. V was cut by 1 base and J by 6 bases, with 6 bases left in between. The CDR3 has 13 amino acids. Germline V gene sequence: CDR1 MNHNS, CDR2 SASEGT.

This clonotype was seen many times. J is TRBJ1-5 and V is TRBV2; no firm D call. The germline gives CDR1 SNHLY, CDR2 FYNNEI. V was clipped by 5 bases and J by 6 bases, with 14 bases between them. The CDR3 spans 14 residues. The CDR3 nucleotides are TGTGCCAGCAGTCCCCGAGGAGGCTTTCAGCCCCAGCATTTT. Protein: CASSPRGGFQPQHF.

This clonotype was seen many times. The CDR3 nucleotides read TGTGCCAGCAGCACGAGCTTGAACACTGAAGCTTTCTTT. Translated: CASSTSLNTEAFF. V and J are TRBV2 and TRBJ1-1; D is ambiguous. The V gene lost 6 bases and the J gene lost 0 bases, with 8 bases spanning the gap. The CDR3 covers 13 residues. Per germline, CDR1 SNHLY and CDR2 FYNNEI.

This clonotype has at least ten counts. The chain is built from TRBV7-2 and TRBJ2-7; perhaps TRBD1 as D (5 bases). The germline gives CDR1 SGHTA, CDR2 FQGNSA. This CDR3 has 15 residues. V gave up 5 bases and J gave up 4 bases, with 18 bases separating them. CDR3 amino acids: CASSVQGMSPYEQYF. CDR3 sequence (DNA): TGTGCCAGCAGCGTCCAGGGTATGAGTCCTTACGAGCAGTACTTC.

This clonotype was seen repeatedly, ten times or more. The rearrangement links TRBV7-3 to TRBJ2-3; 7 bases agree with TRBD2. Germline values: CDR1 SGHTA, CDR2 FQGTGA. V was clipped by 5 bases and J by 11 bases; unmatched bases: 7. The CDR3 has 12 amino acids. In DNA form, the CDR3 reads TGTGCCAGCAGCCTCGAGCGGGGAGTGCAGTATTTT. Translation: CASSLERGVQYF.

There are a few counts of this clonotype. The rearrangement joins TRBV7-8 to TRBJ2-3, with 8 bases lining up with TRBD2. V shed 4 bases, J shed 3 bases, and the junction held 12 bases outside the gene matches. CDR1 SGHVS and CDR2 FQNEAQ come from the germline V gene. The CDR3 length is 17 residues. The CDR3 bases are TGTGCCAGCAGCTCACCCGAGCGGGGGAGGGGAACAGATACGCAGTATTTT. Its translation is CASSSPERGRGTDTQYF.

Note on this clonotype: A much larger clone sits a single nucleotide away, making a read error possible. The chain links TRBV28 to TRBJ2-5; D is possibly TRBD1 or TRBD2 (6 bases each). Germline CDR1 is MDHEN and CDR2 is SYDVKM. CDR3 length: 15 residues. CDR3 in amino acids: CASGLWGASQETQYF. The DNA of the CDR3 is TGTGCCAGCGGTTTATGGGGGGCAAGCCAAGAGACCCAGTACTTC.

This clonotype occurred many times. The chain couples TRBV20-1 to TRBJ2-7; 7 bases map to TRBD1. This CDR3 contains 14 residues. The V segment lost 1 base and the J segment 0 bases; nucleotides outside the gene matches: 3. The germline gives CDR1 DFQATT, CDR2 SNEGSKA (reference sequence). The CDR3 DNA is TGCAGTGCTAGAGTCGGGGACAGCTCCTACGAGCAGTACTTC. Translated: CSARVGDSSYEQYF.

This clonotype was observed many times. CDR3 sequence: CATSDPGLHEQYF. CDR3 DNA sequence: TGTGCCACCAGTGATCCCGGGCTGCACGAGCAGTACTTC. The chain is built from TRBV24-1 and TRBJ2-7, with no clear D. Germline V gene data show CDR1 as KGHDR and CDR2 as SFDVKD. The CDR3 sequence is 13 residues long. V was shortened by 3 bases and J by 5 bases, with 10 bases between the two germline ends.

A note on this clonotype: Relative to the germline gene, one junction end is altered; a read error may explain this. V and J are TRBV7-7 and TRBJ2-6; D not certain. The CDR3 totals 16 residues. CDR1 is SSHAT and CDR2 is FNYEAQ in the germline V gene (reference sequence). The CDR3 spells CASSFGSDSGANVLTF. The CDR3 coding sequence is TGTGCTAGCAGCTTTGGGTCGGACTCTGGGGCCAACGTCCTGACTTTC.

This clonotype was observed at least ten times. The chain is built from TRBV28 and TRBJ2-1, with TRBD2 matching 10 bases. Germline-derived CDR1 and CDR2 are MDHEN and SYDVKM. The CDR3 is 15 residues long. Trimming removed 6 bases from V and 8 bases from J; junction bases left unmatched: 10. CDR3 sequence: CASSPIGLAGDEQFF. CDR3 in DNA: TGTGCCAGCAGCCCGATAGGGCTAGCGGGAGATGAGCAGTTCTTC.

This clonotype has ten or more counts. The chain combines TRBV28 with TRBJ2-3; D gene unclear. This CDR3 contains 15 residues. Germline V lookup: CDR1 MDHEN, CDR2 SYDVKM. Trimming took 7 bases from V and 1 from J, leaving 15 bases between them. The CDR3 region is CASNERDSRTDTQYF. Written as DNA, the CDR3 is TGTGCCAGCAACGAGAGAGACTCCCGCACAGATACGCAGTATTTT.

This clonotype was observed many times. The rearrangement links TRBV7-2 to TRBJ2-7, with D unclear. There are 12 residues in the CDR3. Per the germline V gene, CDR1 is SGHTA and CDR2 is FQGNSA. Trimming removed 5 bases from V and 4 bases from J, with 9 bases in between. CDR3 DNA: TGTGCCAGCAGCCGCCCCTCATACGAGCAGTACTTC. Translation gives CASSRPSYEQYF.

This clonotype was seen at least ten times. The chain combines TRBV20-1 with TRBJ2-7; 9 nucleotides align to TRBD2. CDR1 and CDR2 (germline): DFQATT, SNEGSKA (reference sequence). The CDR3 extends over 14 amino acids. V gave up 1 base and J gave up 5 bases; unmatched junction bases: 6. The CDR3 coding sequence is TGCAGTGCTAGAGCGCCTAGCGGGATCCACGAGCAGTACTTC. Its translation is CSARAPSGIHEQYF.

This clonotype has a handful of counts. This chain links TRBV7-9 with TRBJ2-1; 8 bases match TRBD1. The CDR3 extends over 17 amino acids. CDR1 SEHNR and CDR2 FQNEAQ come from the germline V gene (reference sequence). V gave up 5 bases and J gave up 1 base; unmatched junction bases: 10. As DNA, the CDR3 is TGTGCCAGCAGCCGAGCGACAGGGGTCGGGTCCTACAATGAGCAGTTCTTC. It specifies CASSRATGVGSYNEQFF.

This sequence joins TRBV4-1 and TRBJ2-5, with a weak D call TRBD2 (6 bases). V gave up 1 base and J gave up 1 base, with 10 bases separating them. The V gene's germline CDR1 is MGHRA and CDR2 YSYEKL. The CDR3 consists of 15 residues. CDR3 loop: CASSQVTGSQETQYF. Here the CDR3 DNA reads TGCGCCAGCAGCCAAGTTACCGGGAGCCAAGAGACCCAGTACTTC.

This clonotype was detected ten times or more. This chain links TRBV2 with TRBJ2-2; D call uncertain. The V and J ends lost 6 bases and 2 bases respectively, with 10 bases between them. Germline V lookup: CDR1 SNHLY, CDR2 FYNNEI. There are 14 residues in the CDR3. The CDR3 coding sequence is TGTGCCAGCAGGTTCAGCGAAAACACCGGGGAGCTGTTTTTT. This codes for CASRFSENTGELFF.

The table lists this clonotype with many counts. The J gene is TRBJ2-7, the V gene TRBV6-6; D perhaps matches TRBD1 (5 bases). Trimming pared 2 bases from V and 3 bases from J, leaving 11 bases between. The CDR3 covers 14 residues. CDR1 is MNHNY and CDR2 is SVGAGI in the germline V gene (reference sequence). Here the CDR3 reads CASSYRRQNYEQYF. CDR3 nucleotides: TGTGCCAGCAGTTACAGGCGACAGAACTACGAGCAGTACTTC.

This clonotype was detected many times. The chain links TRBV30 to TRBJ1-1; 7 bases line up with TRBD1. The V and J ends lost 2 bases and 4 bases, in that order; junction bases with no gene match: 7. Germline CDR1 and CDR2: GTSNPN and SVGIG (reference sequence). CDR3 length equals 14 residues. The CDR3 DNA is TGTGCCTGGAGTACAAGGGGGCGAAGCACTGAAGCTTTCTTT. It specifies CAWSTRGRSTEAFF.

Only a few counts were recorded for this clonotype. In nucleotides, the CDR3 is TGTGCCAGCGGTCGTACCTTTTATAGCGGGAGGGAGGACACAGATACGCAGTATTTT. This sequence encodes CASGRTFYSGREDTDTQYF. V gene TRBV28 combines with J gene TRBJ2-3; 11 bases fit TRBD2. Germline CDR1 MDHEN, CDR2 SYDVKM. CDR3 length: 19 amino acids. Trimming cost V 8 bases and J 2 bases; bases outside gene matches: 18. The full variable domain, its missing parts supplied by reference TRBV28 and TRBJ2-3, is DVKVTQSSRYLVKRTGEKVFLECVQDMDHENMFWYRQDPGLGLRLIYFSYDVKMKEKGDIPEGYSVSREKKERFSLILESASTNQTSMYLCASGRTFYSGREDTDTQYFGPGTRLTVL.

This clonotype has only a few counts. This chain joins TRBV28 and TRBJ2-7, with 12 bases identical to TRBD2. This CDR3 has 16 residues. V shed 1 base and J 4 bases; nucleotides not matched to a gene: 5. Germline V gene lookup returns CDR1 MDHEN and CDR2 SYDVKM. For the CDR3, the DNA is TGTGCCAGCAGTTTATCGGGACTAGCGGGCGGTTACGAGCAGTACTTC. This sequence encodes CASSLSGLAGGYEQYF.